The clone carrying this T cell receptor beta chain appeared many times. These data come from a study of T cell repertoires in cytomegalovirus infection. Study-level background: In public TCR beta signatures, there were indications of both CMV infection and matching HLA type.

Germline V gene lookup returns CDR1 SGHVS and CDR2 FNYEAQ. V gave up 5 bases and J gave up 0 bases; unmatched junction bases: 5. The CDR3 extends over 15 amino acids. A single record per CDR3 protein comes from TCRdb applying MiXCR to the reads. The profile shows around 530,000 distinct CDR3 sequences, more than 15% of them singletons. This clonotype was sampled from a human donor in good health (CMV status not recorded). Some clones in this sample may be carry-over from other donors' samples. Source material: CD8+ T cells from PBMCs. The chain carries TRBV7-6 and TRBJ2-3; 7 positions agree with TRBD2. In DNA form, the CDR3 reads TGTGCCAGCAGCCAACTAGCGATTAGCACAGATACGCAGTATTTT. As protein: CASSQLAISTDTQYF.